The 19 T cell receptor beta chains in this list originate from one sample, sequenced in a study of shared T cell receptors in the human thymus. Here immunoSEQ multiplex PCR was the method, and the copy in TCRdb shows in-frame clones only, minus some. This table holds some 760,000 clones, 70% to 90% found once. These data also featured in a second study, about human thymus T cells.

Material for sequencing was thymocytes. These receptors all stem from a girl under two years old with a congenital heart defect.

In this sample, this clone turned up once. The genes are TRBV9 and TRBJ2-1, with 8 positions matching TRBD2. CDR1 is SGDLS, CDR2 YYNGEE, per germline. CDR3 length: 15 residues. V dropped 2 bases and J dropped 5; count of bases not matched to a gene: 6. The CDR3 DNA follows: TGTGCCAGCAGCGTGAAGCGGGGGCCGAACAATGAGCAGTTCTTC. Protein sequence: CASSVKRGPNNEQFF.

The chain combines TRBV29-1 with TRBJ2-5; 8 nucleotides align to TRBD1. CDR3 size: 14 residues. Germline loops: CDR1 SQVTM, CDR2 ANQGSEA. Unmatched junction bases numbered 12, after V lost 8 bases and J lost 4 bases. The CDR3 is CSLGYQGAGETQYF. For the CDR3, the DNA is TGCAGCCTTGGTTATCAGGGGGCCGGAGAGACCCAGTACTTC. The variable domain in full, completed from reference TRBV29-1 and TRBJ2-5, reads SAVISQKPSRDICQRGTSLTIQCQVDSQVTMMFWYRQQPGQSLTLIATANQGSEATYESGFVIDKFPISRPNLTFSTLTVSNMSPEDSSIYLCSLGYQGAGETQYFGPGTRLLVL.

This rearrangement joins TRBV6-4 to TRBJ1-2; TRBD1 is a possible D gene (5 bases). With 4 bases removed from V and 4 bases from J, the gap between germline ends came to 10 bases. This CDR3 region has 13 residues. Germline V CDR1 and CDR2: MRHNA, SNTAGT. CDR3 sequence (DNA): TGTGCCAGCAGTGCAGGGTCCCCCTATGGCTACACCTTC. Translation: CASSAGSPYGYTF.

CDR3 amino acids: CASSKSDRGPLSYNEQFF. The DNA of the CDR3 is TGTGCCAGCAGCAAGAGCGACAGGGGCCCCCTTTCCTACAATGAGCAGTTCTTC. The V gene is TRBV11-2, the J gene TRBJ2-1; 8 bases match TRBD1. This CDR3 spans 18 amino acids. V lost 5 bases to trimming and J lost 1 base; unmatched junction nucleotides: 13. The germline V gene has CDR1 SGHAT and CDR2 FQNNGV.

The chain joins TRBV29-1 to TRBJ1-2; tentative D call: TRBD1 (5 bases). The germline CDR1 and CDR2 sequences are SQVTM and ANQGSEA. The CDR3 length is 16 residues. The V and J ends lost 2 bases and 5 bases respectively, with 21 bases between them. The CDR3 DNA reads as TGCAGCGTTGAACGGTGGGGCCCCCACCTCCGATATGGCTACACCTTC. It encodes CSVERWGPHLRYGYTF.

The genes are TRBV14 and TRBJ1-1; D is undetermined. V lost 4 bases to trimming and J lost 9 bases, with 12 bases between them. CDR1 and CDR2 (germline): SGHDN, FVKESK. The CDR3 length is 12 residues. In DNA, the CDR3 is TGTGCCAGCAGCCGGTCCCGGGAGCAAGCTTTCTTT. Its translation is CASSRSREQAFF.

Remarks on this clone: Other DNA sequences in the sample encode the same CDR3. Here the CDR3 DNA reads TGTGCCAGCAGCCTCACTAGCGGGGGGCCCTACGAGCAGTACTTC. Translating gives CASSLTSGGPYEQYF. This chain joins TRBV7-2 and TRBJ2-7, with 12 bases matching TRBD2. V lost 5 bases and J lost 2; bases outside the gene matches: 4. This CDR3 is 15 amino acids long. Per germline, CDR1 SGHTA and CDR2 FQGNSA.

This rearrangement joins TRBV4-1 to TRBJ2-1; D remains ambiguous. The CDR3 extends over 16 amino acids. CDR1 is MGHRA, CDR2 YSYEKL, per germline. V lost 0 bases, J lost 4 bases, and 13 bases lay in between. The CDR3: CASSQDQVGFYNEQFF. In DNA, the CDR3 is TGCGCCAGCAGCCAAGATCAGGTTGGCTTTTACAATGAGCAGTTCTTC.

On this clone itself: The sample carries other DNA sequences with the same CDR3. This chain joins TRBV2 and TRBJ1-2; D might be TRBD1 (5 bases). CDR1 and CDR2 (germline): SNHLY, FYNNEI. Between the trimmed V and J ends, which lost 3 bases and 8 bases, there was a span of 16 bases. The CDR3 is made up of 14 amino acids. The CDR3 DNA reads TGTGCCAGCAGTGAGTGGAGGACGGGGGTAGGCTACACCTTC. It is translated as CASSEWRTGVGYTF.

J is TRBJ1-5 and V is TRBV6-5; possible D gene TRBD1, 6 bases. This CDR3 comprises 14 residues. The germline CDR1 and CDR2 sequences are MNHEY and SVGAGI. V was cut by 4 bases and J by 5 bases, with 12 bases left in between. The CDR3 sequence is CASSSRGGDQPQHF. CDR3 bases: TGTGCCAGCAGTTCTAGAGGGGGGGATCAGCCCCAGCATTTT.

The V gene is TRBV4-3, the J gene TRBJ1-3, with D unresolved. Trimming removed 2 bases at V and 0 bases at J, with 8 bases between. This CDR3 is 15 amino acids long. Germline V gene lookup returns CDR1 LGHNA and CDR2 YSLEER. The CDR3, as DNA: TGCGCCAGCAGCCAACGGCGGTTCTCTGGAAACACCATATATTTT. It is translated as CASSQRRFSGNTIYF.

The chain has TRBV5-6 and TRBJ2-7, with D tentatively TRBD2 (6 bases). The CDR3 has 15 amino acids. V was clipped by 4 bases and J by 2 bases, with 16 bases between them. CDR1 and CDR2 from the germline V gene are SGHDT and YYEEEE. Here the CDR3 DNA reads TGTGCCAGCAGCCCGAGAGCGCCGGGAGCCTACGAGCAGTACTTC. This gives the protein CASSPRAPGAYEQYF.

This rearrangement joins TRBV7-9 to TRBJ1-1; maybe TRBD1 (5 bases). Germline loops: CDR1 SEHNR, CDR2 FQNEAQ (reference sequence). This CDR3 region has 13 residues. V dropped 2 bases and J dropped 4 bases, with 8 bases sitting between them. The CDR3 spells CASSLSGSTEAFF. In DNA form, the CDR3 reads TGTGCCAGCAGCTTATCAGGGTCCACTGAAGCTTTCTTT.

The chain employs TRBV5-1 and TRBJ2-2; D might be TRBD2 (6 bases). There are 17 residues in the CDR3. CDR1 is SGHRS, CDR2 YFSETQ, per germline. Trimming cost V 0 bases and J 0 bases, with 12 bases left between them. CDR3 in amino acids: CASSLGTTYTNTGELFF. The CDR3 nucleotides are TGCGCCAGCAGCTTGGGGACTACCTATACGAACACCGGGGAGCTGTTTTTT.

V usage is TRBV15 and J usage is TRBJ1-3, with TRBD1 matching 9 bases. The CDR3 is made up of 18 amino acids. CDR1 is LNHNV, CDR2 YYDKDF, per germline (reference sequence). The V segment lost 0 bases and the J segment 4 bases; nucleotides outside the gene matches: 10. CDR3 in amino acids: CATSRDPGPGTGGNTIYF. DNA for the CDR3: TGTGCCACCAGCAGAGATCCCGGCCCCGGGACAGGGGGAAACACCATATATTTT.

This chain joins TRBV18 and TRBJ1-2; the D gene is possibly TRBD1 (6 bases). The CDR3 is 14 residues long. Germline V CDR1 and CDR2: KGHSH, LQKENI. V dropped 6 bases and J dropped 7 bases, with 18 bases sitting between them. CDR3 nucleotide sequence: TGTGCCAGCTCGCCGGCCGGGACACTCGGTGGCTACACCTTC. Translation: CASSPAGTLGGYTF.

The chain carries TRBV19 and TRBJ2-2, with 7 nucleotides matching TRBD1. Unmatched junction bases numbered 5, after V lost 4 bases and J lost 3 bases. CDR3 length equals 15 residues. The germline V gene encodes CDR1 LNHDA and CDR2 SQIVND (reference sequence). DNA for the CDR3: TGTGCCAGTAGTAGGGGGCAGGGGGACACCGGGGAGCTGTTTTTT. Protein product: CASSRGQGDTGELFF.

The chain is built from TRBV14 and TRBJ1-4; D not resolved. The length of the CDR3 is 13 residues. In germline, CDR1 is SGHDN, CDR2 FVKESK. With 4 bases removed from V and 7 bases from J, the gap between germline ends came to 10 bases. CDR3 loop: CASSLGGCEKLFF. CDR3 sequence (DNA): TGTGCCAGCAGCCTTGGAGGGTGTGAAAAACTGTTTTTT. Together with reference TRBV14 and TRBJ1-4, the CDR3 gives the full variable domain: EAGVTQFPSHSVIEKGQTVTLRCDPISGHDNLYWYRRVMGKEIKFLLHFVKESKQDESGMPNNRFLAERTGGTYSTLKVQPAELEDSGVYFCASSLGGCEKLFFGSGTQLSVL.

The chain couples TRBV28 to TRBJ2-7, with 8 bases that match TRBD1. The CDR3 runs 17 residues. Germline lookup yields CDR1 MDHEN and CDR2 SYDVKM. Unmatched junction bases numbered 13, after V lost 6 bases and J lost 0 bases. The CDR3 nucleotides read TGTGCCAGCAGGTGGGACAGGACACCAACCCTCTCCTACGAGCAGTACTTC. Residues: CASRWDRTPTLSYEQYF.